These T cell receptor beta chains were read from a single sample in a study of T-cell memory formation after mild COVID-19. TCRdb passed the 5' RACE reads through MiXCR, listing each CDR3 protein once. Of around 450,000 distinct CDR3 sequences in the sample, approximately 20% were seen once. Sequences were obtained from PBMCs or a T cell subset sorted from them (not recorded which). The receptor source for this set is an adult woman who had mild COVID-19 (a few samples of this study predate the infection). Cell type and time point are not known. Both conserved end residues are part of each CDR3. The D gene is left open where the match is weak. The size field is filled for only some rows; it gives once, few, many or a size class.

j_call d_call clone_size v_call cdr3_aa cdr3_nt
TRBJ2-3 NA few TRBV12-3/TRBV12-4 CASRRGRGLGSDTQYF TGTGCCAGCCGCCGAGGACGGGGCCTGGGGTCAGATACGCAGTATTTT
TRBJ2-5 NA NA TRBV2 CASRDSGTWETQYF TGTGCCAGCAGAGACTCCGGGACCTGGGAGACCCAGTACTTC
TRBJ1-1 TRBD1 NA TRBV12-3/TRBV12-4 CASSRQGVEEAFF TGTGCCAGCAGTCGACAGGGCGTGGAAGAAGCTTTCTTT
TRBJ2-5 NA NA TRBV5-6 CASSLVTTEETQYF TGTGCCAGCAGCTTGGTAACGACAGAAGAGACCCAGTACTTC
TRBJ1-5 NA few TRBV24-1 CATSDSDGFSNQPQHF TGTGCCACCAGTGACTCCGACGGATTTAGCAATCAGCCCCAGCATTTT
TRBJ2-3 NA many TRBV7-2 CASRYTDTQYF TGTGCCAGCAGATACACAGATACGCAGTATTTT
TRBJ2-3 NA many TRBV6-2/TRBV6-3 CASSYSGDTQYF TGTGCCAGCAGTTACTCGGGAGATACGCAGTATTTT
TRBJ2-3 NA few TRBV3-1 CASSQVPETDTQYF TGTGCCAGCAGCCAAGTCCCCGAGACAGATACGCAGTATTTT
TRBJ2-5 NA few TRBV12-3/TRBV12-4 CASSRTTQYF TGTGCCAGCAGTCGGACGACCCAGTACTTC
TRBJ1-1 NA few TRBV19 CASKLGGQGTEAFF TGTGCCAGTAAGTTGGGGGGCCAAGGCACTGAAGCTTTCTTT
TRBJ2-7 TRBD2 few TRBV6-6 CASRPGTSGESYEQYF TGTGCCAGCAGACCCGGGACTAGCGGGGAAAGCTACGAGCAGTACTTC
TRBJ2-7 TRBD2 few TRBV25-1 CASSEGGNSYEQYF TGTGCCAGCAGTGAGGGGGGGAACTCCTACGAGCAGTACTTC
TRBJ2-2 NA NA TRBV5-1 CASSPWGGGELFF TGCGCCAGCAGCCCCTGGGGTGGCGGGGAGCTGTTTTTT
TRBJ1-2 TRBD1 few TRBV29-1 CSVGGTGRRGYTF TGCAGCGTCGGAGGGACAGGGCGGCGTGGCTACACCTTC